This T cell receptor (beta chain) came from a study of cytomegalovirus exposure and HLA in healthy donors. Overall study findings and caveats: HLA alleles were associated with some 17,000 TCR beta sequences in a later analysis at 0.05 false discovery rate. In a later analysis, V- and J-gene trimming of beta chains associated with a DCLRE1C missense variant, replicated independently.

Vbeta (60) and Jbeta (13) primers were used in the PCR. Only in-frame clones appear in the TCRdb table, and some are missing; sequencing was by immunoSEQ multiplex PCR. The sample has around 60,000 clones, around 81% seen once. Remarks on this clone: Its specificity is not known.

The sequence came from a male donor in good health and CMV-seronegative. Sequenced sample: PBMCs.

As DNA, the CDR3 is TGTGCCAGCAGCTCCCGTCTAGCGGGGGTGAATGAGCAGTTCTTC. It codes for CASSSRLAGVNEQFF. This chain joins TRBV7-3 and TRBJ2-1; 10 nucleotides match TRBD2. Germline loops: CDR1 SGHTA, CDR2 FQGTGA. J lost 7 bases, V lost 4 bases, and 7 bases had no gene match. This CDR3 has 15 amino acids.